Included here is one TCR beta chain sequence, with context. Antigen: not known. The data were obtained in a study of siplizumab effects on memory and regulatory T cells. Overall study results and limits: The study found that mappable alloreactive CD4+ clones averaged approximately 69% Treg-derived with siplizumab and around 30% in controls. Naive T cells were seemingly more diverse than memory cells, and major contributions to the alloresponse seemed to be made by them.

The V end lost 6 bases, the J end lost 12 bases, and 17 bases lay between the germline ends. This CDR3 is built from 11 residues. CDR1 DFQATT and CDR2 SNEGSKA come from the germline V gene (reference sequence). Data came from immunoSEQ multiplex PCR; TCRdb stores just in-frame clones and leaves some out. The profile shows about 120,000 clones, 90% to 95% of them singletons. V usage is TRBV20-1 and J usage is TRBJ1-2; no clear D. This TCR was sampled from a human donor in good health. The sample consisted of non-Treg CD4+ T cells sorted from blood. The CDR3 sequence: CSAPSPARNTF. DNA for the CDR3: TGCAGTGCCCCGTCCCCCGCGAGAAACACCTTC.